Each of the 7 T cell receptor beta chains below was sequenced from the same sample in a study of T cells in Graves' hyperthyroidism and ophthalmopathy. RNA transcripts yielded amplified TCR beta CDR3 regions. A first-round RT-PCR of the TCR CDR3 used the HTBI primer set. TCRdb reprocessed the multiplex PCR reads via MiXCR and lists one record per CDR3 protein. The sample records 150,000 to 200,000 distinct CDR3 sequences, about 17% being singletons. The sample was blood. The receptors here all came from a woman between 50 and 59 years old with Graves' hyperthyroidism.

This clonotype showed up just once. This chain joins TRBV7-8 and TRBJ2-3; D unclear. The germline V gene has CDR1 SGHVS and CDR2 FQNEAQ. The CDR3 covers 16 residues. Deletions cut 0 bases from V and 2 bases from J, with 12 bases between. Written as DNA, the CDR3 is TGTGCCAGCAGCTTAGCGCGAGGAAGGGACACAGATACGCAGTATTTT. Translated: CASSLARGRDTDTQYF.

This clonotype was seen repeatedly, ten times or more. The V and J genes are TRBV5-1 and TRBJ1-6, with TRBD1 identical over 7 bases. The CDR3 runs 16 residues. The germline gives CDR1 SGHRS, CDR2 YFSETQ. The junction had 14 bases not matched to a gene; V was cut back by 4 bases and J by 10 bases. CDR3 bases: TGCGCCAGCAGCGCGGACAGGCCCGCTAGTGGCTCACCCCTCCACTTT. Protein product: CASSADRPASGSPLHF.

The chain couples TRBV28 to TRBJ2-1; TRBD2 matches 8 bases. The CDR3 consists of 13 residues. In germline, CDR1 is MDHEN, CDR2 SYDVKM. The V gene end was trimmed by 5 bases and the J gene end by 8 bases; junction bases not matched to a gene: 5. CDR3 loop: CASSLREGDEQFF. CDR3 DNA sequence: TGTGCCAGCAGTCTCCGGGAGGGGGATGAGCAGTTCTTC.

Ten or more counts support this clonotype. V is TRBV12-3 or TRBV12-4 and J is TRBJ2-2, with 8 bases lining up with TRBD1. This CDR3 has 15 amino acids. V shed 5 bases, J shed 3 bases, and the junction held 5 bases outside the gene matches. The CDR3 region has the DNA TGTGCCAGCAGTCGGACAGGGTCGGACACCGGGGAGCTGTTTTTT. This sequence encodes CASSRTGSDTGELFF.

This clonotype was observed a few times. The junction departs from the called germline gene at one end, perhaps through a read error. The CDR3 DNA reads TGTGCCAGCAGGGGGGGGATTATGAACACTGAAGCGTTCTTT. It is translated as CASRGGIMNTEAFF. The chain employs TRBV12-3 or TRBV12-4 and TRBJ1-1; possible D gene TRBD1, 5 bases. This CDR3 is built from 14 residues.

This clonotype has at least ten counts. The chain is built from TRBV11-2 and TRBJ2-3, with D possibly called TRBD1 or TRBD2 (5 bases each). Germline V gene data show CDR1 as SGHAT and CDR2 as FQNNGV. The ends were cut back, 5 bases at V and 2 bases at J, with 14 bases in the middle. This CDR3 region has 15 residues. The CDR3 nucleotides are TGTGCCAGCAGCCCCGACAGACTATTCACAGATACGCAGTATTTT. Translating gives CASSPDRLFTDTQYF.

The table lists this clonotype with many counts. The genes are TRBV5-8 and TRBJ2-7, with TRBD1 identical over 7 bases. Per germline, CDR1 SGHTS and CDR2 YDEGEE. The V and J ends lost 1 base and 5 bases, in that order; junction bases with no gene match: 6. The CDR3 covers 14 residues. The CDR3 coding sequence is TGTGCCAGCAGCTTGAACAGGGGAAGCGACGAGCAGTACTTC. Translated: CASSLNRGSDEQYF.